This TCR beta chain is drawn from a study of PD-1 blockade in classical Hodgkin lymphoma. Regarding this clone: Its antigen remains unknown.

Study findings and constraints: It was among complete responders that baseline diversity resembled that of newly diagnosed patients.

Sequencing used immunoSEQ multiplex PCR; TCRdb keeps in-frame clones, though not all of them. The repertoire includes about 25,000 clones, just over 85% of them detected once, and just under 2.5% sits in the top ten. The V end lost 0 bases, the J end lost 8 bases, and 10 bases lay between the germline ends. Germline loops: CDR1 MNHNY, CDR2 SVGAGI (reference sequence). The CDR3 extends over 14 amino acids. Brentuximab vedotin exposure varied, and every patient relapsed after autologous stem cell transplantation. This chain uses TRBV6-6 with TRBJ2-2, with D unclear. This specimen was peripheral blood mononuclear cells (PBMCs), taken at baseline. This receptor was taken from a human donor with classical Hodgkin lymphoma. The CDR3 loop reads CASSYSGLTGELFF. In DNA form, the CDR3 reads TGTGCCAGCAGTTACTCTGGTTTAACTGGGGAGCTGTTTTTT.